Below, 27 T cell receptor beta chains from the same sample are listed, as sequenced in a study of blood T cell repertoires in COVID-19. Sequencing was performed with immunoSEQ multiplex PCR; in TCRdb, only in-frame clones are kept and a portion is missing. This sample has a few hundred thousand clones; around 90% occur once, and the top ten carry around 5.9%. Sequencing was carried out using PBMCs or T cells enriched from blood (not recorded which). The receptors were sampled from a woman in her 30s who had recovered from COVID-19.

This chain joins TRBV2 and TRBJ2-1; 7 bases are shared with TRBD1. The CDR3 runs 15 residues. Germline V lookup: CDR1 SNHLY, CDR2 FYNNEI. V shed 11 bases and J 1 base; nucleotides not matched to a gene: 11. CDR3 DNA sequence: TGTGCCGGGGGAGACGGGACAGCATCCTACAATGAGCAGTTCTTC. This encodes CAGGDGTASYNEQFF.

V is TRBV19 and J is TRBJ1-5, with D possibly TRBD1 on 5 matching bases. Germline CDR1 is LNHDA and CDR2 is SQIVND (reference sequence). V shed 1 base and J shed 0 bases, with 10 bases lying between them. The CDR3 is made up of 16 amino acids. The CDR3 coding sequence is TGTGCCAGTAGTATAGTGGACACCTATAGCAATCAGCCCCAGCATTTT. Its protein product is CASSIVDTYSNQPQHF.

Here the CDR3 DNA reads TGTGCCGTGTCGGGACAGGGGGCGATTCAGCCCCAGCATTTT. Its protein is CAVSGQGAIQPQHF. The genes are TRBV2 and TRBJ1-5; 12 positions match TRBD1. The CDR3 consists of 14 residues. The germline CDR1 and CDR2 sequences are SNHLY and FYNNEI. V trimming: 11 bases; J trimming: 6 bases; junction bases outside the gene matches: 8.

The gene calls are TRBV25-1 and TRBJ1-1, with D perhaps matching TRBD1 (5 bases). Trimming removed 10 bases from V and 4 bases from J, with 22 bases in between. The CDR3 has 15 residues. In germline, CDR1 is MGHDK, CDR2 SYGVNS. DNA of the CDR3: TGTGCCACCAGGACACCCCGGTCGATTGGCACTGAAGCTTTCTTT. Translating gives CATRTPRSIGTEAFF.

The rearrangement uses TRBV11-2 and TRBJ2-3, with TRBD2 matching 9 bases. J gave up 3 bases and V 0 bases, and 4 bases lay outside the gene matches. Per the germline V gene, CDR1 is SGHAT and CDR2 is FQNNGV. The CDR3 totals 16 residues. This chain's CDR3 is CASSLDLAGGTDTQYF. The CDR3 nucleotides are TGTGCCAGCAGCTTAGATCTCGCGGGGGGGACAGATACGCAGTATTTT.

The rearrangement joins TRBV7-6 to TRBJ1-4, with 9 nucleotides matching TRBD1. J was trimmed by 8 bases and V by 5 bases; bases with no gene match: 15. Germline V CDR1 and CDR2: SGHVS, FNYEAQ. There are 17 residues in the CDR3. CDR3 in DNA: TGTGCCAGCAGCCCAACAACGCCGGGACAGGGTAACGAAAAACTGTTTTTT. It encodes CASSPTTPGQGNEKLFF.

The chain has TRBV5-1 and TRBJ2-3, with D perhaps TRBD1 (6 bases). Germline V gene lookup returns CDR1 SGHRS and CDR2 YFSETQ. The CDR3 sequence is 13 residues long. V was cut by 5 bases and J by 3 bases, with 10 bases left in between. This chain's CDR3 is CASRAGVTDTQYF. Here the CDR3 DNA reads TGCGCCAGCAGGGCAGGGGTGACAGATACGCAGTATTTT.

The rearrangement uses TRBV20-1 and TRBJ1-1; D may be TRBD1 (6 bases). V lost 6 bases and J 10 bases, leaving 12 bases between the germline ends. This CDR3 is built from 10 residues. Germline CDR1 reads DFQATT; CDR2 reads SNEGSKA (reference sequence). The CDR3 loop is CSANRGSAFF. CDR3 bases: TGCAGTGCAAATAGGGGGTCAGCTTTCTTT.

The chain recombines TRBV27 with TRBJ1-6, with 8 positions matching TRBD1. The CDR3 spans 15 residues. The junction had 7 bases not matched to a gene; V was cut back by 5 bases and J by 7 bases. CDR1 and CDR2 from the germline V gene are MNHEY and SMNVEV (reference sequence). CDR3 coding DNA: TGTGCCAGCAGTCCACACGGACAGGGAAATTCACCCCTCCACTTT. Translation: CASSPHGQGNSPLHF.

This clone was observed once. This chain connects TRBV2 to TRBJ1-1; weak D call: TRBD1 (6 bases). The V and J ends lost 6 bases and 0 bases respectively, with 14 bases between them. Germline V gives CDR1 SNHLY, CDR2 FYNNEI. The CDR3 has 15 amino acids. CDR3 sequence reads: CASRDRTVLNTEAFF. The CDR3, as DNA: TGTGCCAGCAGAGACAGGACCGTCCTGAACACTGAAGCTTTCTTT. Based on the CDR3 plus reference TRBV2 and TRBJ1-1, the full variable domain is EPEVTQTPSHQVTQMGQEVILRCVPISNHLYFYWYRQILGQKVEFLVSFYNNEISEKSEIFDDQFSVERPDGSNFTLKIRSTKLEDSAMYFCASRDRTVLNTEAFFGQGTRLTVV.

The CDR3 DNA sequence: TGTGCCAGCAGTGAGGGAGGGGTGAACACTGAAGCTTTCTTT. Residues: CASSEGGVNTEAFF. The chain recombines TRBV25-1 with TRBJ1-1, with D perhaps TRBD1 (5 bases). Germline CDR1 is MGHDK and CDR2 is SYGVNS. The length of the CDR3 is 14 residues. V was trimmed by 3 bases and J by 0 bases, leaving 8 bases between them.

The CDR3 DNA reads TGTGCCAGCAGCGCCCGGACAGGGCTAGGGCAGCCCCAGCATTTT. Amino acids: CASSARTGLGQPQHF. The chain has TRBV9 and TRBJ1-5; the match to TRBD1 covers 8 bases. This CDR3 comprises 15 residues. The V segment lost 3 bases and the J segment 7 bases; nucleotides outside the gene matches: 9. The V gene's germline CDR1 is SGDLS and CDR2 YYNGEE.

The V call is TRBV30, the J call TRBJ1-1, with 7 positions matching TRBD1. The CDR3 totals 14 residues. With V trimmed by 7 bases and J by 1 base, 9 bases remained unmatched. CDR1 is GTSNPN and CDR2 is SVGIG in the germline V gene (reference sequence). In nucleotides, the CDR3 is TGTGCCTTACACGCGGGACAGCCGAACACTGAAGCTTTCTTT. Translated, it gives CALHAGQPNTEAFF.

The CDR3 DNA sequence: TGTGCCAGCAGCTTAGGTAGCGGGGGCCCGTACAATGAGCAGTTCTTC. Amino acids: CASSLGSGGPYNEQFF. V usage is TRBV7-9 and J usage is TRBJ2-1, with TRBD2 matching over 9 bases. The CDR3 consists of 16 residues. Germline values: CDR1 SEHNR, CDR2 FQNEAQ (reference sequence). The V segment lost 1 base and the J segment 4 bases; nucleotides outside the gene matches: 5. Full variable domain (rest looked up from reference TRBV7-9 and TRBJ2-1): DTGVSQNPRHKITKRGQNVTFRCDPISEHNRLYWYRQTLGQGPEFLTYFQNEAQLEKSRLLSDRFSAERPKGSFSTLEIQRTEQGDSAMYLCASSLGSGGPYNEQFFGPGTRLTVL.

V gene TRBV18 combines with J gene TRBJ1-5, with 9 positions matching TRBD1. The CDR3 runs to 15 residues. The V gene end was trimmed by 5 bases and the J gene end by 2 bases; junction bases not matched to a gene: 4. The germline V gene has CDR1 KGHSH and CDR2 LQKENI. The CDR3, as DNA: TGTGCCAGCTCAGTGACAGGGGGAGGCAATCAGCCCCAGCATTTT. It specifies CASSVTGGGNQPQHF.

The rearrangement uses TRBV5-1 and TRBJ1-3, with D possibly matching TRBD1 (6 bases). CDR3 length: 14 amino acids. Trimming left V 0 bases short and J 6 bases short, with 10 bases between. Germline V gene data show CDR1 as SGHRS and CDR2 as YFSETQ. CDR3 amino acids: CASSLGQGQNTIYF. In nucleotides, the CDR3 is TGCGCCAGCAGCTTGGGGCAGGGGCAAAACACCATATATTTT.

This rearrangement joins TRBV19 to TRBJ2-2, with a possible D match to TRBD1 (6 bases). Germline assignment: CDR1 LNHDA and CDR2 SQIVND (reference sequence). Deletions cut 1 base from V and 3 bases from J, with 9 bases between. The CDR3 loop spans 15 amino acids. CDR3 coding DNA: TGTGCCAGTAGTATAGTCCGACAGGACACCGGGGAGCTGTTTTTT. As protein: CASSIVRQDTGELFF.

CDR3 nucleotide sequence: TGTGCCAGTCGAGCCGCCATGACAGGTTCCACTGAAGCTTTCTTT. Translation: CASRAAMTGSTEAFF. The chain is built from TRBV19 and TRBJ1-1; the D gene is possibly TRBD1 (6 bases). Trimming took 8 bases from V and 4 from J, leaving 20 bases between them. The CDR3 covers 15 residues. Germline-derived CDR1 and CDR2 are LNHDA and SQIVND (reference sequence).

The V gene is TRBV6-2 or TRBV6-3, the J gene TRBJ2-7; D perhaps matches TRBD1 (6 bases). Per germline, CDR1 MNHEY and CDR2 SVGEGT. Trimming took 5 bases from V and 4 from J, leaving 9 bases between them. The CDR3 loop spans 12 amino acids. CDR3 loop: CASSQGQYEQYF. The DNA of the CDR3 is TGTGCCAGCAGTCAGGGGCAGTACGAGCAGTACTTC.

This clone has just one count. The CDR3 DNA reads TGTGCCAGCAGCTTAGGATCTAGAGCGGGCCAGCCCCAGCATTTT. Its protein is CASSLGSRAGQPQHF. V is TRBV11-2 and J is TRBJ1-5; D not resolved. Trimming cost V 1 base and J 7 bases, with 14 bases left between them. From germline, CDR1 is SGHAT and CDR2 FQNNGV. This CDR3 spans 15 amino acids.

This chain links TRBV30 with TRBJ1-2; possibly TRBD1 for D (6 bases). CDR1 GTSNPN and CDR2 SVGIG come from the germline V gene (reference sequence). V was cut by 7 bases and J by 4 bases, with 19 bases left in between. This CDR3 has 14 residues. In DNA form, the CDR3 reads TGTGCCTCAACCGGGACACGGAAATTCTATGGCTACACCTTC. Its protein is CASTGTRKFYGYTF.

The chain has TRBV6-4 and TRBJ1-5; D is uncertain. V dropped 4 bases and J dropped 2 bases, with 6 bases sitting between them. Germline V gives CDR1 MRHNA, CDR2 SNTAGT. This CDR3 region has 13 residues. CDR3 coding DNA: TGTGCCAGCAGTGCTGAGGGCAATCAGCCCCAGCATTTT. It yields the protein CASSAEGNQPQHF.

This clone is a singleton in its sample. This chain joins TRBV19 and TRBJ1-1, with D uncertain. This CDR3 spans 13 amino acids. Per the germline V gene, CDR1 is LNHDA and CDR2 is SQIVND (reference sequence). V was shortened by 5 bases and J by 4 bases, with 11 bases between the two germline ends. CDR3 residues: CASSPPGATEAFF. The CDR3, as DNA: TGTGCCAGTAGTCCCCCGGGAGCCACTGAAGCTTTCTTT.

The genes are TRBV6-5 and TRBJ2-5; TRBD2 matches at 11 bases. The CDR3 totals 15 residues. J was trimmed by 4 bases and V by 7 bases; bases with no gene match: 8. The germline CDR1 and CDR2 sequences are MNHEY and SVGAGI. The CDR3 DNA follows: TGTGCCAGCACCGAGACTAGCGGGGCTAGAGAGACCCAGTACTTC. Protein product: CASTETSGARETQYF.

The chain employs TRBV7-9 and TRBJ2-7; 11 bases align to TRBD1. Germline CDR1 is SEHNR and CDR2 is FQNEAQ (reference sequence). With V trimmed by 2 bases and J by 5 bases, 5 bases remained unmatched. The CDR3 is made up of 15 amino acids. CDR3 coding DNA: TGTGCCAGCAGCTTACTTGGGGACAGGGGGAACGAGCAGTACTTC. Protein: CASSLLGDRGNEQYF.

This chain's CDR3 is CAWQTGGRFTEAFF. The DNA for the CDR3 is TGTGCCTGGCAGACGGGGGGAAGGTTCACTGAAGCTTTCTTT. The J gene is TRBJ1-1, the V gene TRBV30; tentatively, D is TRBD1 (5 bases). The CDR3 consists of 14 residues. The V gene's germline CDR1 is GTSNPN and CDR2 SVGIG (reference sequence). V lost 5 bases and J lost 4, with 17 bases in between.

The chain has TRBV10-3 and TRBJ2-1; TRBD1 might be the D (6 bases). CDR1 and CDR2 (germline): ENHRY, SYGVKD. The ends were cut back, 3 bases at V and 2 bases at J, with 14 bases in the middle. The CDR3 has 16 amino acids. The CDR3 here is CAISDPDRPPYNEQFF. The CDR3 nucleotides read TGTGCCATCAGTGACCCGGACAGACCCCCCTACAATGAGCAGTTCTTC.